This passage covers 28 T cell receptor beta chains from one sample sequenced in a study of CD8 T cells in ankylosing spondylitis. Regarding the study as a whole: Seemingly characteristic of ankylosing spondylitis blood was a TCR beta motif consisting of under 10 highly homologous variants.

Their target antigens are unknown. One entry per CDR3 protein, called by TCRdb with MiXCR from the 5' RACE reads. The sample includes approximately 300,000 distinct CDR3 sequences, 7% to 9% of them seen just once. The specimen sequenced was blood, either unsorted or a sorted T cell fraction (not recorded which). The origin of the receptors is a male donor with ankylosing spondylitis.

The table lists this clonotype with a few counts. The J gene is TRBJ2-1, the V gene TRBV5-1; tentatively, D is TRBD1 (6 bases). CDR1 is SGHRS, CDR2 YFSETQ, per germline. V lost 4 bases to trimming and J lost 4 bases, with 9 bases between them. This CDR3 is 13 amino acids long. The CDR3 here is CASSHGQYNEQFF. The CDR3 DNA follows: TGCGCCAGCAGCCACGGACAGTACAATGAGCAGTTCTTC.

This clonotype was detected a few times. The chain carries TRBV7-2 and TRBJ2-1; 9 positions match TRBD1. Trimming at V came to 11 bases and at J to 6 bases, leaving 5 bases not matched to a gene. There are 12 residues in the CDR3. Germline-derived CDR1 and CDR2 are SGHTA and FQGNSA. CDR3 bases: TGTGCCTCGGGACAGGGTTTCAATGAGCAGTTCTTC. This gives the protein CASGQGFNEQFF.

Concerning this clonotype itself: Compared with germline, one end of the junction differs, possibly owing to a read error. The chain employs TRBV5-1 and TRBJ2-7; D may be TRBD1 (6 bases). This CDR3 is 14 amino acids long. CDR1 and CDR2 (germline): SGHRS, YFSETQ. The CDR3 DNA follows: TGCGCCAGCAGCTTGGCCCAGGGGTCCTTCGAGCAGTACTTC. Its protein is CASSLAQGSFEQYF.

In its sample, this clonotype is medium-sized. The rearrangement links TRBV6-2 or TRBV6-3 to TRBJ2-6, with 7 bases lining up with TRBD1. Trimming removed 5 bases from V and 6 bases from J; junction bases left unmatched: 4. Germline values: CDR1 MNHEY, CDR2 SVGEGT. The CDR3 totals 14 residues. CDR3 sequence: CASSPGTEANVLTF. Written as DNA, the CDR3 is TGTGCCAGCAGTCCCGGGACAGAGGCCAACGTCCTGACTTTC.

The V gene is TRBV28, the J gene TRBJ2-7; D not certain. The CDR3 extends over 13 amino acids. V lost 7 bases and J lost 4, with 14 bases in between. Germline CDR1 and CDR2: MDHEN and SYDVKM. CDR3 in amino acids: CASNANLGYEQYF. The CDR3 DNA is TGTGCCAGCAATGCCAATCTAGGTTACGAGCAGTACTTC.

This clonotype has just a few counts. The chain has TRBV14 and TRBJ1-1, with 8 nucleotides matching TRBD1. The germline CDR1 and CDR2 sequences are SGHDN and FVKESK. V lost 3 bases and J lost 4; bases outside the gene matches: 10. The CDR3 totals 16 residues. CDR3 loop: CASSHLLQGAGTEAFF. The CDR3 region has the DNA TGTGCCAGCAGCCATCTCCTTCAGGGGGCTGGCACTGAAGCTTTCTTT.

This rearrangement joins TRBV19 to TRBJ2-3; no firm D call. Germline assignment: CDR1 LNHDA and CDR2 SQIVND (reference sequence). V lost 8 bases, J lost 6 bases, and 18 bases lay in between. The CDR3 spans 14 residues. DNA for the CDR3: TGTGCCAGTTCGTCCCTGGGAACCGCGGATACGCAGTATTTT. Translated, it gives CASSSLGTADTQYF.

CDR3 DNA: TGCGCCAGCAGCTCCCTGACTAGCGGGAGGGCCGGCACCGGGGAGCTGTTTTTT. It encodes CASSSLTSGRAGTGELFF. The chain recombines TRBV5-1 with TRBJ2-2, with 14 nucleotides matching TRBD2. Germline loops: CDR1 SGHRS, CDR2 YFSETQ. CDR3 length: 18 residues. Losses at the gene ends were 3 bases for V and 4 bases for J; bases not matched to a gene: 8.

This clonotype was counted between two and nine times. This chain uses TRBV19 with TRBJ2-1; tentative D call: TRBD2 (6 bases). Germline loops: CDR1 LNHDA, CDR2 SQIVND (reference sequence). V dropped 0 bases and J dropped 0 bases, with 6 bases sitting between them. This CDR3 spans 15 amino acids. Here the CDR3 reads CASSIDSGSYNEQFF. In DNA, the CDR3 is TGTGCCAGTAGTATAGATAGCGGCTCCTACAATGAGCAGTTCTTC.

The J gene is TRBJ2-1, the V gene TRBV6-5; 7 nucleotides line up with TRBD2. The ends lost 4 bases at V and 1 base at J; junction bases unmatched: 7. The germline CDR1 and CDR2 sequences are MNHEY and SVGAGI. The CDR3 has 16 amino acids. Here the CDR3 DNA reads TGTGCCAGCAGTTCCCGGGTAGCGGGTTCCTACAATGAGCAGTTCTTC. As protein: CASSSRVAGSYNEQFF.

This clonotype was detected only a few times. The V call is TRBV3-1, the J call TRBJ1-5, with a possible D match to TRBD1 (6 bases). Germline values: CDR1 LGHDT, CDR2 YNNKEL (reference sequence). This CDR3 spans 15 amino acids. V lost 5 bases to trimming and J lost 8 bases, with 19 bases between them. The CDR3 bases are TGTGCCAGCAGCGAAAGAGGGACATTCAGTGAGCCCCAGCATTTT. Its protein product is CASSERGTFSEPQHF.

This clonotype has a handful of counts. The genes are TRBV7-9 and TRBJ2-1, with a possible D match to TRBD2 (6 bases). The CDR3 length is 14 residues. V was pared by 4 bases and J by 6 bases, with 13 bases between. CDR1 and CDR2 (germline): SEHNR, FQNEAQ (reference sequence). The CDR3 protein is CASSSRTIPNEQFF. CDR3 nucleotide sequence: TGTGCCAGCAGCTCGCGGACTATCCCCAATGAGCAGTTCTTC.

Many counts were recorded for this clonotype. The CDR3 DNA follows: TGTGCCAGCAGTTTGGACAGGGGTTTTCCACGGGGCTATGGCTACACCTTC. Its translation is CASSLDRGFPRGYGYTF. The rearrangement joins TRBV12-3 or TRBV12-4 to TRBJ1-2; 9 nucleotides line up with TRBD1. The CDR3 length is 17 residues. V was pared by 3 bases and J by 4 bases, with 12 bases of the junction left unmatched.

This clonotype has more than one count but fewer than ten. The chain carries TRBV11-3 and TRBJ2-3; D is possibly TRBD2 (5 bases). The length of the CDR3 is 16 residues. The V end lost 5 bases, the J end lost 0 bases, and 15 bases lay between the germline ends. Per the germline V gene, CDR1 is SGHNT and CDR2 is YENEEA. Here the CDR3 reads CASSPPSSPSTDTQYF. In nucleotides, the CDR3 is TGTGCCAGCAGCCCGCCTAGCAGCCCTAGCACAGATACGCAGTATTTT.

The gene calls are TRBV28 and TRBJ2-2; D is ambiguous. V was clipped by 2 bases and J by 4 bases, with 11 bases between them. This CDR3 has 15 residues. The germline V gene encodes CDR1 MDHEN and CDR2 SYDVKM. The CDR3 protein is CASSLRTFGTGELFF. DNA for the CDR3: TGTGCCAGCAGTTTACGTACCTTCGGCACCGGGGAGCTGTTTTTT.

This clonotype was recorded a few times. The J gene is TRBJ2-2, the V gene TRBV7-8, with 8 positions matching TRBD2. V lost 5 bases to trimming and J lost 4 bases; unmatched junction nucleotides: 12. There are 17 residues in the CDR3. The germline gives CDR1 SGHVS, CDR2 FQNEAQ. The CDR3 region is CASSHTLAGGPTGELFF. DNA of the CDR3: TGTGCCAGCAGCCACACCCTCGCGGGAGGCCCCACCGGGGAGCTGTTTTTT.

This clonotype showed up many times. The CDR3 coding sequence is TGTGCCAGCACCCTTAGGGCGTCCTCAACTAATGAAAAACTGTTTTTT. This gives the protein CASTLRASSTNEKLFF. This chain uses TRBV2 with TRBJ1-4; D not resolved. Trimming took 7 bases from V and 0 from J, leaving 15 bases between them. Germline V gene sequence: CDR1 SNHLY, CDR2 FYNNEI. CDR3 length equals 16 residues.

This chain uses TRBV7-9 with TRBJ2-1; the D is unclear. V lost 6 bases and J 8 bases, leaving 11 bases between the germline ends. The CDR3 runs 12 residues. Germline CDR1 is SEHNR and CDR2 is FQNEAQ (reference sequence). CDR3 in amino acids: CASRDSGYEQFF. CDR3 DNA sequence: TGTGCCAGCAGAGACTCGGGTTATGAGCAGTTCTTC. Supplemented by reference TRBV7-9 and TRBJ2-1, the full variable domain reads DTGVSQNPRHKITKRGQNVTFRCDPISEHNRLYWYRQTLGQGPEFLTYFQNEAQLEKSRLLSDRFSAERPKGSFSTLEIQRTEQGDSAMYLCASRDSGYEQFFGPGTRLTVL.

J is TRBJ2-7 and V is TRBV19, with D possibly matching TRBD2 (6 bases). This CDR3 has 15 residues. CDR1 is LNHDA, CDR2 SQIVND, per germline (reference sequence). V lost 3 bases, J lost 0 bases, and 12 bases lay in between. As DNA, the CDR3 is TGTGCCAGTAGTATTTTTGCGGGAAGCTCCTACGAGCAGTACTTC. Its protein product is CASSIFAGSSYEQYF. The variable domain in full, with the rest retrieved from reference TRBV19 and TRBJ2-7, is DGGITQSPKYLFRKEGQNVTLSCEQNLNHDAMYWYRQDPGQGLRLIYYSQIVNDFQKGDIAEGYSVSREKKESFPLTVTSAQKNPTAFYLCASSIFAGSSYEQYFGPGTRLTVT.

The sample holds a few counts of this clonotype. The chain recombines TRBV4-3 with TRBJ2-1, with a tentative D call TRBD2 (6 bases). This CDR3 spans 14 amino acids. Trimming stripped 8 bases from V and 8 bases from J, with 19 bases between. Germline-derived CDR1 and CDR2 are LGHNA and YSLEER. This CDR3 reads CASRMGRDGDEQFF. The CDR3 nucleotides read TGCGCCAGCCGGATGGGGCGGGACGGGGATGAGCAGTTCTTC.

V usage is TRBV6-5 and J usage is TRBJ1-1; D unresolved. This CDR3 spans 13 amino acids. Between the trimmed V and J ends, which lost 6 bases and 7 bases, there was a span of 15 bases. The germline V gene has CDR1 MNHEY and CDR2 SVGAGI. In nucleotides, the CDR3 is TGTGCCAGCAGATACCTTTTTGGAGGTGAAGCTTTCTTT. Translating gives CASRYLFGGEAFF.

V usage is TRBV7-9 and J usage is TRBJ2-7; D uncertain. CDR1 and CDR2 from the germline V gene are SEHNR and FQNEAQ (reference sequence). V dropped 5 bases and J dropped 5 bases, with 7 bases sitting between them. This CDR3 comprises 11 residues. CDR3 nucleotide sequence: TGTGCCAGCAGCCACCCTGACGAGCAGTACTTC. The encoded protein is CASSHPDEQYF. The full variable domain, with the rest looked up from reference TRBV7-9 and TRBJ2-7, is DTGVSQNPRHKITKRGQNVTFRCDPISEHNRLYWYRQTLGQGPEFLTYFQNEAQLEKSRLLSDRFSAERPKGSFSTLEIQRTEQGDSAMYLCASSHPDEQYFGPGTRLTVT.

V and J are TRBV2 and TRBJ2-1; D might be TRBD2 (5 bases). From germline, CDR1 is SNHLY and CDR2 FYNNEI. There are 14 residues in the CDR3. V shed 5 bases and J shed 3 bases, with 11 bases lying between them. This CDR3 is CASSLLGNYNEQFF. The CDR3 DNA reads as TGTGCCAGCAGTTTACTAGGCAACTACAATGAGCAGTTCTTC.

This clonotype appeared many times. This chain joins TRBV7-9 and TRBJ2-2; 8 nucleotides match TRBD2. In germline, CDR1 is SEHNR, CDR2 FQNEAQ (reference sequence). The CDR3 spans 15 residues. Trimming cost V 5 bases and J 4 bases; bases outside gene matches: 6. The DNA of the CDR3 is TGTGCCAGCAGCCAAAGCGGGAGCGTCACCGGGGAGCTGTTTTTT. Translated: CASSQSGSVTGELFF.

This clonotype was counted many times. The V and J genes are TRBV7-2 and TRBJ1-4; D possibly corresponds to TRBD1 (6 bases). This CDR3 is 14 amino acids long. The germline V gene encodes CDR1 SGHTA and CDR2 FQGNSA. Between the trimmed V and J ends, which lost 5 bases and 7 bases, there was a span of 14 bases. The CDR3: CASSATGRGEKLFF. The CDR3 nucleotides are TGTGCCAGCAGCGCTACAGGGAGGGGTGAAAAACTGTTTTTT.

The rearrangement uses TRBV29-1 and TRBJ2-6, with D unresolved. CDR1 SQVTM and CDR2 ANQGSEA come from the germline V gene. The germline V and J ends were trimmed by 2 bases and 2 bases, with 4 bases remaining between them. The CDR3 is 13 amino acids. CDR3 bases: TGCAGCGTTGAAACCCCTGGGGCCAACGTCCTGACTTTC. Protein sequence: CSVETPGANVLTF.

The chain is built from TRBV12-3 or TRBV12-4 and TRBJ2-5; tentative D call: TRBD2 (7 bases). The CDR3 runs to 17 residues. Trimming stripped 2 bases from V and 1 base from J, with 17 bases between. In DNA, the CDR3 is TGTGCCAGCAGTTTATTCGGGGGGCGAGTGGGCCAAGAGACCCAGTACTTC. Protein sequence: CASSLFGGRVGQETQYF.

This clonotype turned up a few times. V gene TRBV5-5 combines with J gene TRBJ2-5, with D possibly TRBD2 on 6 matching bases. Trimming took 3 bases from V and 2 from J, leaving 17 bases between them. CDR3 length: 16 amino acids. Germline CDR1 and CDR2: SGHKS and YYEKEE (reference sequence). For the CDR3, the DNA is TGTGCCAGCAGCTCGTCACTTCGGGGGACTCAAGAGACCCAGTACTTC. It codes for CASSSSLRGTQETQYF.